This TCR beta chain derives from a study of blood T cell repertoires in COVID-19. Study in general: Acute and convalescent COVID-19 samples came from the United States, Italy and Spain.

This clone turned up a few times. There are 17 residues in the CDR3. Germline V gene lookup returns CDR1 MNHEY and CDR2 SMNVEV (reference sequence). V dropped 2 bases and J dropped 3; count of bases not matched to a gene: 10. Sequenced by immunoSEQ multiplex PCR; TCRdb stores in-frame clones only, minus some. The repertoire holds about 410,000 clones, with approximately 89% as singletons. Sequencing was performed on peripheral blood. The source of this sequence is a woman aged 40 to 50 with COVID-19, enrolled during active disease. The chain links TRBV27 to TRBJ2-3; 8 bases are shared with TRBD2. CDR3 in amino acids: CASSLVVGGGKTDTQYF. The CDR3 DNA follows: TGTGCCAGCAGTTTAGTTGTCGGCGGGGGGAAAACAGATACGCAGTATTTT.